Presented here are 18 T cell receptor beta chains from one specimen sequenced in a study of blood T cell repertoires in COVID-19. The data were produced by immunoSEQ multiplex PCR, yet TCRdb's version contains in-frame clones alone and is incomplete. The data hold roughly 46,000 clones, with approximately 83% observed a single time. The sequenced sample consisted of peripheral blood. These receptors all stem from a human donor in a cohort sampled during active COVID-19. The donor label of this sample is uncertain.

The CDR3 DNA sequence: TGCGCCAGCAGCACGGTTGCGGGCCCCCATGAAAAACTGTTTTTT. Residues: CASSTVAGPHEKLFF. The V call is TRBV5-1, the J call TRBJ1-4; D is unclear. V was trimmed by 4 bases and J by 6 bases, leaving 16 bases between them. CDR3 length: 15 residues. Germline V CDR1 and CDR2: SGHRS, YFSETQ.

This chain uses TRBV10-3 with TRBJ2-1; D is possibly TRBD2 (6 bases). V dropped 4 bases and J dropped 8 bases, with 15 bases sitting between them. This CDR3 spans 14 amino acids. Germline assignment: CDR1 ENHRY and CDR2 SYGVKD. The CDR3 bases are TGTGCCATCAGTGGAGTCTCCGGGGGAGATGAGCAGTTCTTC. Protein product: CAISGVSGGDEQFF.

This chain links TRBV27 with TRBJ2-7; TRBD1 aligns across 10 bases. The CDR3 loop spans 16 amino acids. Germline lookup yields CDR1 MNHEY and CDR2 SMNVEV (reference sequence). The junction had 13 bases not matched to a gene; V was cut back by 5 bases and J by 6 bases. CDR3 protein: CASSPTPTGGTGEQYF. CDR3 bases: TGTGCCAGCAGTCCGACCCCGACAGGGGGCACCGGCGAGCAGTACTTC.

The chain employs TRBV2 and TRBJ2-7; TRBD1 matches at 9 bases. Germline V CDR1 and CDR2: SNHLY, FYNNEI. The CDR3 has 14 residues. The V segment lost 5 bases and the J segment 1 base; nucleotides outside the gene matches: 3. The CDR3, as DNA: TGTGCCAGCAGTCGGGACAGGGTTTCCTACGAGCAGTACTTC. Amino acid sequence: CASSRDRVSYEQYF. The full variable domain, rest sourced from reference TRBV2 and TRBJ2-7, is EPEVTQTPSHQVTQMGQEVILRCVPISNHLYFYWYRQILGQKVEFLVSFYNNEISEKSEIFDDQFSVERPDGSNFTLKIRSTKLEDSAMYFCASSRDRVSYEQYFGPGTRLTVT.

V is TRBV3-1 (or the pseudogene TRBV3-2) and J is TRBJ2-4; 7 positions agree with TRBD1. Germline CDR1 and CDR2: LGHDT and YNNKEL (reference sequence). The V and J ends lost 4 bases and 6 bases, in that order; junction bases with no gene match: 6. The CDR3 covers 14 residues. This chain's CDR3 is CASSPGQPVNIQYF. The CDR3 DNA follows: TGTGCCAGCAGCCCGGGACAGCCGGTAAACATTCAGTACTTC.

This clone was recorded at least ten times. The rearrangement links TRBV5-5 to TRBJ1-6; 8 bases map to TRBD1. Losses at the gene ends were 4 bases for V and 14 bases for J; bases not matched to a gene: 20. In germline, CDR1 is SGHKS, CDR2 YYEKEE (reference sequence). The CDR3 sequence is 17 residues long. CDR3 amino acids: CASSPYSGTGGYGALHF. The CDR3 nucleotides read TGTGCCAGCAGCCCATACTCCGGGACAGGAGGATATGGGGCCCTCCACTTT.

V gene TRBV5-4 combines with J gene TRBJ2-5; TRBD2 matches 9 bases. Germline V gene sequence: CDR1 SGHNT, CDR2 YYREEE (reference sequence). The length of the CDR3 is 16 residues. J was trimmed by 1 base and V by 4 bases; bases with no gene match: 8. The CDR3 nucleotides are TGTGCCAGCAGCCAGCCTACGCGGGGGGGCCAAGAGACCCAGTACTTC. Translation gives CASSQPTRGGQETQYF.

The chain joins TRBV5-6 to TRBJ2-7; 7 nucleotides match TRBD1. The germline V gene encodes CDR1 SGHDT and CDR2 YYEEEE. CDR3 length: 14 amino acids. Unmatched junction bases numbered 7, after V lost 5 bases and J lost 2 bases. This CDR3 is CASRSRQGAYEQYF. The DNA of the CDR3 is TGTGCCAGCAGAAGCCGACAGGGCGCCTACGAGCAGTACTTC.

The chain employs TRBV5-1 and TRBJ1-4; 10 nucleotides align to TRBD1. Unmatched junction bases numbered 3, after V lost 3 bases and J lost 7 bases. The germline gives CDR1 SGHRS, CDR2 YFSETQ. The CDR3 covers 14 residues. CDR3 sequence (DNA): TGCGCCAGCAGCTCCGGGACAGGGGTTGAAAAACTGTTTTTT. This sequence encodes CASSSGTGVEKLFF.

This chain joins TRBV6-5 and TRBJ1-1, with D perhaps TRBD1 (5 bases). The CDR3 covers 14 residues. The V gene's germline CDR1 is MNHEY and CDR2 SVGAGI. V lost 6 bases and J lost 1, with 12 bases in between. CDR3 residues: CASRIGQGNTEAFF. The CDR3 region has the DNA TGTGCCAGCAGGATAGGTCAGGGGAACACTGAAGCTTTCTTT.

V gene TRBV7-2 combines with J gene TRBJ1-1; TRBD1 might be the D (5 bases). Between the trimmed V and J ends, which lost 4 bases and 0 bases, there was a span of 15 bases. CDR1 and CDR2 from the germline V gene are SGHTA and FQGNSA. The CDR3 is made up of 16 amino acids. Here the CDR3 reads CASSSSRQTMNTEAFF. The CDR3, as DNA: TGTGCCAGCAGCTCAAGCAGACAGACAATGAACACTGAAGCTTTCTTT.

The chain links TRBV27 to TRBJ2-7; a possible D gene is TRBD2 (5 bases). V lost 0 bases and J lost 2, with 11 bases in between. The length of the CDR3 is 15 residues. CDR1 MNHEY and CDR2 SMNVEV come from the germline V gene (reference sequence). In nucleotides, the CDR3 is TGTGCCAGCAGTTTATCACCGTACGGGGCCTACGAGCAGTACTTC. The encoded protein is CASSLSPYGAYEQYF.

The rearrangement joins TRBV18 to TRBJ2-7, with TRBD1 matching over 8 bases. Germline assignment: CDR1 KGHSH and CDR2 LQKENI. This CDR3 is 14 amino acids long. J was trimmed by 6 bases and V by 3 bases; bases with no gene match: 7. CDR3 DNA sequence: TGTGCCAGCTCACCGAATTCAGGGGGCGCCGAGCAGTACTTC. It translates to CASSPNSGGAEQYF. The full variable domain, completed using reference TRBV18 and TRBJ2-7, is NAGVMQNPRHLVRRRGQEARLRCSPMKGHSHVYWYRQLPEEGLKFMVYLQKENIIDESGMPKERFSAEFPKEGPSILRIQQVVRGDSAAYFCASSPNSGGAEQYFGPGTRLTVT.

V is TRBV11-2 and J is TRBJ2-3; TRBD2 matches 12 bases. V shed 9 bases and J 2 bases; nucleotides not matched to a gene: 9. CDR3 length: 16 residues. Per germline, CDR1 SGHAT and CDR2 FQNNGV. As DNA, the CDR3 is TGTGCCAGTACACTAGCGGGGGGCAAACCCACAGATACGCAGTATTTT. It yields the protein CASTLAGGKPTDTQYF.

The genes are TRBV25-1 and TRBJ2-3; the D gene is possibly TRBD1 (5 bases). Germline lookup yields CDR1 MGHDK and CDR2 SYGVNS. The V end was cut by 6 bases, the J end by 2 bases, with 9 bases between. CDR3 length: 13 amino acids. CDR3 amino acids: CASSRAPTDTQYF. CDR3 nucleotides: TGTGCCAGCAGCAGGGCCCCCACAGATACGCAGTATTTT.

This chain uses TRBV6-2 or TRBV6-3 with TRBJ2-5; D ambiguous. CDR3 length: 12 residues. Germline V CDR1 and CDR2: MNHEY, SVGEGT. V lost 1 base, J lost 4 bases, and 4 bases lay in between. DNA for the CDR3: TGTGCCAGCAGTTACTTCGGAGAGACCCAGTACTTC. This sequence encodes CASSYFGETQYF.

The chain joins TRBV30 to TRBJ2-6; unclear D gene. From germline, CDR1 is GTSNPN and CDR2 SVGIG (reference sequence). The length of the CDR3 is 13 residues. V was pared by 6 bases and J by 0 bases, with 6 bases between. CDR3 nucleotide sequence: TGTGCCTGTCAGTTCTCTGGGGCCAACGTCCTGACTTTC. Its translation: CACQFSGANVLTF. The whole variable domain, remainder taken from reference TRBV30 and TRBJ2-6, is SQTIHQWPATLVQPVGSPLSLECTVEGTSNPNLYWYRQAAGRGLQLLFYSVGIGQISSEVPQNLSASRPQDRQFILSSKKLLLSDSGFYLCACQFSGANVLTFGAGSRLTVL.

The rearrangement uses TRBV5-5 and TRBJ1-5; D is possibly TRBD1 (6 bases). Germline CDR1 is SGHKS and CDR2 is YYEKEE (reference sequence). Trimming removed 0 bases at V and 2 bases at J, with 9 bases between. The CDR3 runs to 15 residues. The CDR3 region has the DNA TGTGCCAGCAGCTTGGACAGGGTGCGCAATCAGCCCCAGCATTTT. This encodes CASSLDRVRNQPQHF.